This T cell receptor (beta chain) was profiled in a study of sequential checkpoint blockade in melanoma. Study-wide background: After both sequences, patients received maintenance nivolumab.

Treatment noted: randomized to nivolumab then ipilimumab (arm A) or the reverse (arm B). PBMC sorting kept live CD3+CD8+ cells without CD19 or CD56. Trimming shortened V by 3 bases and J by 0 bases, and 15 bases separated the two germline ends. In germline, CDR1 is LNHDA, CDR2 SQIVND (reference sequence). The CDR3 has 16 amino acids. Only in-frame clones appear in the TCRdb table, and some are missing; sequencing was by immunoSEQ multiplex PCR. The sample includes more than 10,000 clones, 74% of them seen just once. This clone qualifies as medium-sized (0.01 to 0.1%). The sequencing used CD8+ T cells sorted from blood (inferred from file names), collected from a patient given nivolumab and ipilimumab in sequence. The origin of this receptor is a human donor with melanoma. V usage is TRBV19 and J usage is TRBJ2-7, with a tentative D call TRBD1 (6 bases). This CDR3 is CASSIHRAASSYEQYF. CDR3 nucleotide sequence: TGTGCCAGTAGTATCCACAGGGCGGCAAGCTCCTACGAGCAGTACTTC. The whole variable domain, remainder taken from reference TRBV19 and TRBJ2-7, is DGGITQSPKYLFRKEGQNVTLSCEQNLNHDAMYWYRQDPGQGLRLIYYSQIVNDFQKGDIAEGYSVSREKKESFPLTVTSAQKNPTAFYLCASSIHRAASSYEQYFGPGTRLTVT.